Listed here are 31 T cell receptor beta chains from one sample, sequenced in a study of blood T cells in healthy people across ages. PCR was performed a second time for about 6 to 12 cycles using a sample-barcoded 5' primer and a J-beta primer mix. TCRdb re-analysed the 5' RACE reads in MiXCR, keeping a single row per CDR3 protein. The repertoire includes 600,000 or so distinct CDR3 sequences, 40% to 55% of them detected once, and around 23% sits in the top ten. Sequences were obtained from blood. All receptors derive from a man older than 75 in good health.

The chain is built from TRBV10-3 and TRBJ1-6; unclear D gene. Germline CDR1 ENHRY, CDR2 SYGVKD. Deletions cut 4 bases from V and 8 bases from J, with 15 bases between. The CDR3 runs 15 residues. As DNA, the CDR3 is TGTGCCATCAGTGTGGGGAACAGATTAGATTCACCCCTCCACTTT. Translation gives CAISVGNRLDSPLHF.

For the CDR3, the DNA is TGCAGTGCTTCCCGGACACCGAACACTGAAGCTTTCTTT. It codes for CSASRTPNTEAFF. The V call is TRBV20-1, the J call TRBJ1-1, with D perhaps TRBD1 (5 bases). Germline CDR1 and CDR2: DFQATT and SNEGSKA (reference sequence). The CDR3 is made up of 13 amino acids. V was trimmed by 5 bases and J by 1 base, leaving 11 bases between them.

This chain connects TRBV7-2 to TRBJ1-2; 8 nucleotides agree with TRBD1. Trimming took 1 base from V and 5 from J; bases not matched to a gene: 6. CDR1 is SGHTA, CDR2 FQGNSA, per germline. This CDR3 has 15 residues. The chain's CDR3 is CASSLVQGAGYGYTF. The CDR3 nucleotides are TGTGCCAGCAGCTTAGTGCAGGGGGCAGGGTATGGCTACACCTTC.

This chain joins TRBV6-6 and TRBJ1-3, with unresolved D. Germline assignment: CDR1 MNHNY and CDR2 SVGAGI (reference sequence). The germline V and J ends were trimmed by 0 bases and 2 bases, with 11 bases remaining between them. The CDR3 spans 16 residues. CDR3 region: CASSYSQSGPGNTIYF. In DNA form, the CDR3 reads TGTGCCAGCAGTTACTCCCAGTCCGGCCCTGGAAACACCATATATTTT.

The chain links TRBV28 to TRBJ1-4, with D tentatively TRBD1 (5 bases). From germline, CDR1 is MDHEN and CDR2 SYDVKM. This CDR3 has 14 amino acids. V dropped 3 bases and J dropped 4 bases, with 9 bases sitting between them. DNA for the CDR3: TGTGCCAGCAGTTTGGGGGGAATTAATGAAAAACTGTTTTTT. Its protein is CASSLGGINEKLFF.

The rearrangement joins TRBV4-3 to TRBJ2-2; 9 bases are a match to TRBD2. The CDR3 has 15 residues. Germline trimming cut 6 bases from V and 1 base from J; bases unmatched to any gene: 3. Germline V gene sequence: CDR1 LGHNA, CDR2 YSLEER. CDR3 residues: CASSSGSENTGELFF. CDR3 nucleotide sequence: TGCGCCAGCAGTAGCGGGAGTGAGAACACCGGGGAGCTGTTTTTT.

The V call is TRBV6-2 or TRBV6-3, the J call TRBJ2-5; no clear D gene. The CDR3 extends over 13 amino acids. V lost 2 bases to trimming and J lost 4 bases, with 8 bases between them. Germline loops: CDR1 MNHEY, CDR2 SVGEGT. The chain's CDR3 is CASSYGWRETQYF. CDR3 DNA sequence: TGTGCCAGCAGTTACGGGTGGCGAGAGACCCAGTACTTC.

V usage is TRBV7-2 and J usage is TRBJ1-2; D is possibly TRBD1 (5 bases). Germline V CDR1 and CDR2: SGHTA, FQGNSA. The CDR3 runs to 16 residues. V lost 1 base to trimming and J lost 1 base, with 13 bases between them. This chain's CDR3 is CASSLESGRVNYGYTF. Here the CDR3 DNA reads TGTGCCAGCAGCTTAGAATCGGGCAGGGTTAACTATGGCTACACCTTC. Drawing the rest from reference TRBV7-2 and TRBJ1-2, the complete variable domain is GAGVSQSPSNKVTEKGKDVELRCDPISGHTALYWYRQSLGQGLEFLIYFQGNSAPDKSGLPSDRFSAERTGGSVSTLTIQRTQQEDSAVYLCASSLESGRVNYGYTFGSGTRLTVV.

The CDR3 DNA is TGTGCCAGCAGCTTCCAGGGACATACCTACGAGCAGTACTTC. Its translation is CASSFQGHTYEQYF. The V gene is TRBV7-2, the J gene TRBJ2-7; possibly TRBD1 for D (6 bases). This CDR3 comprises 14 residues. The germline gives CDR1 SGHTA, CDR2 FQGNSA. The V end lost 3 bases, the J end lost 2 bases, and 11 bases lay between the germline ends.

A single count supports this clonotype. The rearrangement links TRBV11-2 to TRBJ2-4; TRBD2 might be the D (5 bases). TRBJ2-7 matches the DNA end more closely, so the J call is doubtful. This CDR3 contains 15 residues. Germline V lookup: CDR1 SGHAT, CDR2 FQNNGV. CDR3 protein: CASSGRVGDPYEQYF. CDR3 DNA sequence: TGTGCCAGCAGCGGACGAGTGGGAGACCCCTACGAGCAGTACTTC.

This chain links TRBV18 with TRBJ2-5, with 8 bases identical to TRBD1. The CDR3 is made up of 15 amino acids. Germline values: CDR1 KGHSH, CDR2 LQKENI. V shed 4 bases and J 6 bases; nucleotides not matched to a gene: 10. The CDR3 loop reads CASSHGQGEGKTQYF. Here the CDR3 DNA reads TGTGCCAGCTCACACGGACAGGGCGAGGGAAAGACCCAGTACTTC.

This clonotype was seen a handful of times. This rearrangement joins TRBV29-1 to TRBJ2-1; 12 nucleotides match TRBD2. This CDR3 is built from 14 residues. J was trimmed by 8 bases and V by 6 bases; bases with no gene match: 8. Germline assignment: CDR1 SQVTM and CDR2 ANQGSEA. CDR3 sequence (DNA): TGCAGCGTCCGGTCTAGCGGGGGGGTAGATGAGCAGTTCTTC. Protein: CSVRSSGGVDEQFF.

The chain recombines TRBV28 with TRBJ1-1; TRBD1 might be the D (6 bases). This CDR3 is built from 11 residues. The germline V gene encodes CDR1 MDHEN and CDR2 SYDVKM. The germline V and J ends were trimmed by 5 bases and 11 bases, with 12 bases remaining between them. In nucleotides, the CDR3 is TGTGCCAGCAGTCAAACAGGGACCGCTTTCTTT. It translates to CASSQTGTAFF.

The chain combines TRBV4-3 with TRBJ1-2; tentative D call: TRBD1 (5 bases). The germline CDR1 and CDR2 sequences are LGHNA and YSLEER. The CDR3 is made up of 15 amino acids. Trimming took 0 bases from V and 4 from J, leaving 12 bases between them. The CDR3, as DNA: TGCGCCAGCAGCCAAGATAGGCGGGGCTTCTATGGCTACACCTTC. This translates into CASSQDRRGFYGYTF.

This clonotype has only a few counts. V usage is TRBV12-3 or TRBV12-4 and J usage is TRBJ2-3; 10 positions match TRBD2. Germline trimming cut 6 bases from V and 1 base from J; bases unmatched to any gene: 7. The CDR3 sequence is 16 residues long. In nucleotides, the CDR3 is TGTGCCAGCAGCCCGGATCTAGCGGGAGGCACAGATACGCAGTATTTT. It yields the protein CASSPDLAGGTDTQYF.

This clonotype turned up a few times. CDR3 bases: TGTGCCATCAGCCTCGCGGGGTCTAGCGGAAACTACGAGCAGTACTTC. Translated, it gives CAISLAGSSGNYEQYF. The chain joins TRBV10-3 to TRBJ2-7; 7 bases are shared with TRBD2. V gave up 6 bases and J gave up 3 bases; unmatched junction bases: 14. From germline, CDR1 is ENHRY and CDR2 SYGVKD. The CDR3 is made up of 16 amino acids.

The gene calls are TRBV6-1 and TRBJ2-7, with 10 bases matching TRBD1. The germline V gene has CDR1 MNHNS and CDR2 SASEGT. This CDR3 spans 15 amino acids. Trimming cost V 2 bases and J 4 bases; bases outside gene matches: 5. In DNA form, the CDR3 reads TGTGCCAGCAGTGAACCGGGACAGGGGATATACGAGCAGTACTTC. Amino acids: CASSEPGQGIYEQYF.

This chain links TRBV12-3 or TRBV12-4 with TRBJ1-2, with 7 bases matching TRBD1. Trimming took 5 bases from V and 2 from J; bases not matched to a gene: 11. The CDR3 contains 16 residues. CDR3 sequence reads: CASSNLGTARNYGYTF. DNA for the CDR3: TGTGCCAGCAGTAATTTGGGGACAGCCAGAAACTATGGCTACACCTTC.

This clonotype was seen at least ten times. CDR3: CASSLTSGGARETQYF. The CDR3, as DNA: TGTGCCAGCAGCCTAACTAGCGGGGGGGCCCGTGAGACCCAGTACTTC. V gene TRBV7-2 combines with J gene TRBJ2-5; TRBD2 matches 13 bases. Germline CDR1 is SGHTA and CDR2 is FQGNSA. The ends lost 5 bases at V and 5 bases at J; junction bases unmatched: 8. CDR3 length equals 16 residues.

J is TRBJ1-1 and V is TRBV20-1; the D is unclear. The CDR3 runs to 12 residues. V was clipped by 1 base and J by 4 bases, with 7 bases between them. Germline V gene sequence: CDR1 DFQATT, CDR2 SNEGSKA (reference sequence). The CDR3 region is CSARVGPTEAFF. The CDR3 DNA follows: TGCAGTGCTAGAGTGGGTCCCACTGAAGCTTTCTTT.

Comments on this clonotype: Germline is not matched at one junction end, which may reflect a read error. The chain has TRBV6-5 and TRBJ1-5; TRBD1 is a possible D gene (5 bases). Germline V gene lookup returns CDR1 MNHEY and CDR2 SVGAGI. The CDR3 sequence is 14 residues long. CDR3: CASSTEWGDQPLHF. CDR3 nucleotide sequence: TGTGCCAGCAGTACAGAGTGGGGGGATCAGCCCCTGCATTTT.

Turning to this clonotype: This may be a read error: a much more frequent sequence differs by one nucleotide. The gene calls are TRBV7-9 and TRBJ2-5; 7 bases line up with TRBD2. Germline V gene lookup returns CDR1 SEHNR and CDR2 FQNEAQ (reference sequence). The trim removed 6 bases at V and 11 bases at J, leaving 18 bases unmatched. This CDR3 is built from 15 residues. The CDR3 nucleotides are TGTGCCAGCAGATATTTTAGCACTAGTGCGGGAGAGCAGTACTTC. It specifies CASRYFSTSAGEQYF.

J is TRBJ2-5 and V is TRBV20-1, with D perhaps being TRBD1 or TRBD2 (5 bases each). The CDR3 is 14 residues long. The germline CDR1 and CDR2 sequences are DFQATT and SNEGSKA (reference sequence). Between the trimmed V and J ends, which lost 5 bases and 0 bases, there was a span of 13 bases. This CDR3 is CSAGAGTNQETQYF. CDR3 sequence (DNA): TGCAGTGCTGGTGCCGGGACCAACCAAGAGACCCAGTACTTC.

Only a few counts were recorded for this clonotype. The chain uses TRBV20-1 and TRBJ2-1; TRBD2 matches 9 bases. Germline V gives CDR1 DFQATT, CDR2 SNEGSKA (reference sequence). This CDR3 spans 16 amino acids. With 6 bases clipped from V and 1 base from J, the junction kept 10 bases outside the gene matches. The CDR3 spells CSAPGLAGRSYNEQFF. The CDR3 DNA reads TGCAGTGCCCCAGGGCTAGCGGGACGGTCCTACAATGAGCAGTTCTTC.

This clonotype was counted a few times. The chain employs TRBV4-2 and TRBJ2-7; D possibly corresponds to TRBD2 (5 bases). Germline lookup yields CDR1 LGHNA and CDR2 YNFKEQ. The V end was cut by 1 base, the J end by 0 bases, with 13 bases between. CDR3 length equals 16 residues. The CDR3 nucleotides read TGTGCCAGCAGCCAAGGGGTGGGAGTAGGCTCCTACGAGCAGTACTTC. Amino acids: CASSQGVGVGSYEQYF.

The chain's CDR3 is CASTASQEHTEAFF. The DNA of the CDR3 is TGTGCCAGCACCGCTAGCCAGGAACACACTGAAGCTTTCTTT. This sequence joins TRBV7-9 and TRBJ1-1; no clear D. Germline values: CDR1 SEHNR, CDR2 FQNEAQ (reference sequence). This CDR3 is built from 14 residues. V gave up 7 bases and J gave up 3 bases, with 15 bases separating them.

CDR3 region: CASSLSPGNNSPLHF. The CDR3 region has the DNA TGTGCCAGCAGTTTATCCCCAGGGAATAATTCACCCCTCCACTTT. This chain joins TRBV27 and TRBJ1-6; a weak D match, TRBD1 (5 bases). V was pared by 0 bases and J by 5 bases, with 8 bases between. Germline assignment: CDR1 MNHEY and CDR2 SMNVEV (reference sequence). This CDR3 is built from 15 residues.

The rearrangement uses TRBV29-1 and TRBJ1-1, with D tentatively TRBD1 (5 bases). V was shortened by 0 bases and J by 1 base, with 9 bases between the two germline ends. Germline CDR1 SQVTM, CDR2 ANQGSEA. The CDR3 sequence is 14 residues long. CDR3 amino acids: CSVEDGGWNTEAFF. Here the CDR3 DNA reads TGCAGCGTTGAAGACGGGGGTTGGAACACTGAAGCTTTCTTT.

The chain carries TRBV7-2 and TRBJ1-2, with TRBD1 as a possible D gene (6 bases). The CDR3 spans 13 residues. The germline V gene encodes CDR1 SGHTA and CDR2 FQGNSA. V was shortened by 5 bases and J by 9 bases, with 16 bases between the two germline ends. Written as DNA, the CDR3 is TGTGCCAGCAGCCCTCGTCGCGGGGGCCGCTACACCTTC. Translation gives CASSPRRGGRYTF.

The chain carries TRBV7-9 and TRBJ1-2; D remains ambiguous. The germline V gene has CDR1 SEHNR and CDR2 FQNEAQ (reference sequence). Trimming took 5 bases from V and 7 from J, leaving 20 bases between them. This CDR3 region has 15 residues. In DNA form, the CDR3 reads TGTGCCAGCAGCCTAGGGTGGGGATCCTGGAGTGGCTACACCTTC. Translating gives CASSLGWGSWSGYTF.

The count of this clonotype is one. The chain joins TRBV20-1 to TRBJ2-7; D may be TRBD2 (5 bases). Trimming left V 1 base short and J 7 bases short, with 17 bases between. The CDR3 runs 14 residues. In germline, CDR1 is DFQATT, CDR2 SNEGSKA (reference sequence). The CDR3 spells CSARGPSINNEQYF. Written as DNA, the CDR3 is TGCAGTGCTAGAGGCCCTAGCATTAACAATGAGCAGTACTTC.